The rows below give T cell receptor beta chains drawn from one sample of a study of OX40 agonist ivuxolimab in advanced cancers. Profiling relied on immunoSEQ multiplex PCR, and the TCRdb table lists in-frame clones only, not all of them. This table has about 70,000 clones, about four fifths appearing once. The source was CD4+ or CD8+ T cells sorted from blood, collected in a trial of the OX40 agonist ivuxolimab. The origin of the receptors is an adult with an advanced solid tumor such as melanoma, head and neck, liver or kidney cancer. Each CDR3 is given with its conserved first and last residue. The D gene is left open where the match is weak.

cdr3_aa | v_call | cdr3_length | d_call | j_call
CASKTLVTGELFF | TRBV25-1 | 13 | . | TRBJ2-2
CASSPRGAGPQYF | TRBV14 | 13 | . | TRBJ2-3
CASSTSGGPPYQYF | TRBV5-1 | 14 | TRBD2 | TRBJ2-7
CAWSVGGQGREQYF | TRBV30 | 14 | TRBD1 | TRBJ2-7
CASSHLRDNYGYTF | TRBV5-1 | 14 | . | TRBJ1-2
CASSEVEGAVHRHTF | TRBV6-1 | 15 | . | TRBJ1-2
CASSQLDTPGANVLTF | TRBV4-1 | 16 | . | TRBJ2-6
CASSEEAGSQPQHF | TRBV2 | 14 | . | TRBJ1-5
CASSLPGTSGGVSYEQYF | TRBV5-6 | 18 | TRBD2 | TRBJ2-7
CASSYMGGNQPQHF | TRBV28 | 14 | . | TRBJ1-5
CASSLPPQGISSGANVLTF | TRBV4-1 | 19 | . | TRBJ2-6
CASSLTGTVANNEQFF | TRBV5-1 | 16 | TRBD1 | TRBJ2-1
CASTLTGRGTEAFF | TRBV6-1 | 14 | TRBD1 | TRBJ1-1
CAWSPFGLEAFF | TRBV30 | 12 | . | TRBJ1-1
CASSLDMASGYTF | TRBV28 | 13 | . | TRBJ1-2
CAGMRAGVGNSPLHF | TRBV11-2 | 15 | . | TRBJ1-6
CASSLKDRDYEQYF | TRBV5-1 | 14 | . | TRBJ2-7
CASSIQAQGETSYEQYF | TRBV19 | 17 | . | TRBJ2-7
CASSLAGKDTGELFF | TRBV5-1 | 15 | . | TRBJ2-2
CASSLGQGAVGNTIYF | TRBV27 | 16 | TRBD1 | TRBJ1-3
CASSEGRGFSNQPQHF | TRBV6-1 | 16 | . | TRBJ1-5
CASSLVPNTEAFF | TRBV5-5 | 13 | . | TRBJ1-1
CASSFSGLAAEAFF | TRBV28 | 14 | . | TRBJ1-1
CAWSGTQGVAGSPLHF | TRBV30 | 16 | . | TRBJ1-6